The 18 T cell receptor beta chains below come from one sample, sequenced in a study of shared T cell receptors in the human thymus. Measured with immunoSEQ multiplex PCR; TCRdb has only the in-frame clones, and not every one. The repertoire holds about 710,000 clones, approximately 89% seen once, with about 0.0094% in the top ten. These same data were also listed under a study on human thymus T cells.

The sample comprised thymocytes. The receptors here all came from a boy less than two years old with a congenital heart defect.

The rearrangement joins TRBV27 to TRBJ1-5, with D perhaps matching TRBD1 (5 bases). Germline loops: CDR1 MNHEY, CDR2 SMNVEV (reference sequence). V dropped 5 bases and J dropped 0 bases, with 11 bases sitting between them. The CDR3 has 15 residues. The CDR3 sequence is CASSPTVYSNQPQHF. The CDR3 DNA follows: TGTGCCAGCAGTCCGACAGTGTATAGCAATCAGCCCCAGCATTTT.

The chain is built from TRBV18 and TRBJ2-2, with 7 nucleotides matching TRBD1. Germline CDR1 reads KGHSH; CDR2 reads LQKENI. Trimming at V came to 6 bases and at J to 7 bases, leaving 20 bases not matched to a gene. The CDR3 runs to 18 residues. In DNA form, the CDR3 reads TGTGCCAGCTCCAGTCCAGTCCTAAAGGACAGGCGGAACGGGGAGCTGTTTTTT. This codes for CASSSPVLKDRRNGELFF. Using reference TRBV18 and TRBJ2-2 for the parts outside the CDR3, the full variable domain is NAGVMQNPRHLVRRRGQEARLRCSPMKGHSHVYWYRQLPEEGLKFMVYLQKENIIDESGMPKERFSAEFPKEGPSILRIQQVVRGDSAAYFCASSSPVLKDRRNGELFFGEGSRLTVL.

This chain uses TRBV27 with TRBJ1-5, with 7 bases matching TRBD1. This CDR3 contains 18 residues. V gave up 5 bases and J gave up 0 bases; unmatched junction bases: 13. CDR1 is MNHEY, CDR2 SMNVEV, per germline (reference sequence). CDR3 DNA sequence: TGTGCCAGCAGTCCAAGACGGGACAGCGCTTATAGCAATCAGCCCCAGCATTTT. This translates into CASSPRRDSAYSNQPQHF.

The V and J genes are TRBV28 and TRBJ2-5, with TRBD2 matching over 8 bases. V lost 7 bases and J lost 4; bases outside the gene matches: 11. Germline V CDR1 and CDR2: MDHEN, SYDVKM. The CDR3 is 15 residues long. The DNA for the CDR3 is TGTGCCAGCAAGAGCGGGAGAGAGATCCTAGAGACCCAGTACTTC. Translation: CASKSGREILETQYF.

The gene calls are TRBV7-6 and TRBJ1-1; D not certain. V was clipped by 1 base and J by 0 bases, with 12 bases between them. This CDR3 region has 16 residues. Germline V CDR1 and CDR2: SGHVS, FNYEAQ. DNA for the CDR3: TGTGCCAGCAGCTTAGAGGCAGGACTGATGAACACTGAAGCTTTCTTT. It is translated as CASSLEAGLMNTEAFF.

As to this clone: A junction end diverges from the germline sequence, so it may reflect a read error. This chain uses TRBV7-7 with TRBJ1-2, with TRBD1 matching 8 bases. Germline CDR1 SSHAT, CDR2 FNYEAQ (reference sequence). CDR3 length equals 14 residues. Written as DNA, the CDR3 is TGTGCTAGCAGCAAACGGACAGGGCCCTCAGGCTACACCTTC. It is translated as CASSKRTGPSGYTF.

The genes are TRBV4-1 and TRBJ1-5, with TRBD1 identical over 10 bases. The germline V gene encodes CDR1 MGHRA and CDR2 YSYEKL. The CDR3 is made up of 16 amino acids. V was pared by 1 base and J by 7 bases, with 7 bases of the junction left unmatched. The CDR3 DNA is TGCGCCAGCAGCCAAGTCGAGACAGGGGGCTGGCAGCCCCAGCATTTT. It specifies CASSQVETGGWQPQHF.

V and J are TRBV11-3 and TRBJ2-1; 10 nucleotides line up with TRBD2. This CDR3 has 15 residues. The germline gives CDR1 SGHNT, CDR2 YENEEA. After removal of 5 bases from V and 8 bases from J, the junction contained 9 bases not matched to a gene. The DNA of the CDR3 is TGTGCCAGCAGCCTAGTAGCGGGAGGCATCCATGAGCAGTTCTTC. Its translation: CASSLVAGGIHEQFF.

The rearrangement joins TRBV29-1 to TRBJ1-4; TRBD1 might be the D (5 bases). This CDR3 is 13 amino acids long. V was cut by 6 bases and J by 5 bases, with 13 bases left in between. CDR1 is SQVTM and CDR2 is ANQGSEA in the germline V gene. This chain's CDR3 is CSVPGDGNEKLFF. Here the CDR3 DNA reads TGCAGCGTCCCGGGGGACGGGAATGAAAAACTGTTTTTT.

V and J are TRBV27 and TRBJ2-7; tentatively, D is TRBD1 (5 bases). This CDR3 has 13 amino acids. Trimming removed 5 bases from V and 6 bases from J, with 14 bases in between. Germline V gives CDR1 MNHEY, CDR2 SMNVEV (reference sequence). The CDR3 DNA is TGTGCCAGCAGTGAGAAAGGACATGGCGAGCAGTACTTC. Translated: CASSEKGHGEQYF.

V usage is TRBV19 and J usage is TRBJ1-4; no definite D call. Trimming pared 4 bases from V and 3 bases from J, leaving 18 bases between. The CDR3 contains 17 residues. Germline V CDR1 and CDR2: LNHDA, SQIVND (reference sequence). CDR3 sequence reads: CASSTRAEGWANEKLFF. The CDR3 nucleotides read TGTGCCAGTAGTACCCGGGCGGAGGGATGGGCTAATGAAAAACTGTTTTTT.

Comment on this clone: The same CDR3 arises from other DNA sequences in this sample as well. V and J are TRBV28 and TRBJ2-7; D is unresolved. This CDR3 comprises 11 residues. In germline, CDR1 is MDHEN, CDR2 SYDVKM. The ends were cut back, 5 bases at V and 4 bases at J, with 6 bases in the middle. CDR3 coding DNA: TGTGCCAGCAGTACTACGTACGAGCAGTACTTC. Translation: CASSTTYEQYF.

The V call is TRBV6-5, the J call TRBJ2-7, with TRBD2 identical over 8 bases. The CDR3 spans 16 residues. Germline CDR1 and CDR2: MNHEY and SVGAGI. V lost 0 bases to trimming and J lost 1 base; unmatched junction nucleotides: 5. The DNA for the CDR3 is TGTGCCAGCAGTTACTCGCGGGGGGTCACTTCCTACGAGCAGTACTTC. Protein: CASSYSRGVTSYEQYF.

J is TRBJ2-5 and V is TRBV5-1; 10 bases line up with TRBD1. CDR1 and CDR2 from the germline V gene are SGHRS and YFSETQ. J lost 2 bases, V lost 0 bases, and 4 bases had no gene match. This CDR3 is 16 amino acids long. The CDR3 bases are TGCGCCAGCAGCTTGGTGGGGACAGGGGATCAAGAGACCCAGTACTTC. Translated, it gives CASSLVGTGDQETQYF. Complete variable domain (other parts from reference TRBV5-1 and TRBJ2-5): KAGVTQTPRYLIKTRGQQVTLSCSPISGHRSVSWYQQTPGQGLQFLFEYFSETQRNKGNFPGRFSGRQFSNSRSEMNVSTLELGDSALYLCASSLVGTGDQETQYFGPGTRLLVL.

This clone has just a few counts. The chain joins TRBV19 to TRBJ2-7, with 8 bases lining up with TRBD2. CDR3 length: 17 residues. Germline-derived CDR1 and CDR2 are LNHDA and SQIVND (reference sequence). V shed 6 bases, J shed 6 bases, and the junction held 19 bases outside the gene matches. The CDR3 bases are TGTGCCAGTAGCATCCCCGCGGGGGGTGCCGGGGCCGTCGAGCAGTACTTC. Its protein product is CASSIPAGGAGAVEQYF. Full variable domain (outside the CDR3, taken from reference TRBV19 and TRBJ2-7): DGGITQSPKYLFRKEGQNVTLSCEQNLNHDAMYWYRQDPGQGLRLIYYSQIVNDFQKGDIAEGYSVSREKKESFPLTVTSAQKNPTAFYLCASSIPAGGAGAVEQYFGPGTRLTVT.

The CDR3 reads CASSYSTAGGPGELFF. The CDR3 DNA follows: TGTGCCAGCAGTTACTCGACTGCGGGGGGGCCCGGGGAGCTGTTTTTT. The chain is built from TRBV6-6 and TRBJ2-2; TRBD2 matches at 9 bases. V lost 0 bases and J lost 6; bases outside the gene matches: 5. From germline, CDR1 is MNHNY and CDR2 SVGAGI (reference sequence). The CDR3 is made up of 16 amino acids.

The genes are TRBV14 and TRBJ2-1; D is unclear. Trimming took 1 base from V and 2 from J, leaving 9 bases between them. Per germline, CDR1 SGHDN and CDR2 FVKESK. CDR3 length equals 15 residues. CDR3 bases: TGTGCCAGCAGCCAAGTGCGGCAACCCTACAATGAGCAGTTCTTC. Amino acid sequence: CASSQVRQPYNEQFF.

V is TRBV27 and J is TRBJ1-5; D ambiguous. Germline loops: CDR1 MNHEY, CDR2 SMNVEV (reference sequence). The CDR3 has 13 residues. Trimming left V 6 bases short and J 1 base short, with 7 bases between. CDR3 residues: CASSSVSNQPQHF. CDR3 sequence (DNA): TGTGCCAGCAGCTCAGTCAGCAATCAGCCCCAGCATTTT.